The T cell receptor beta chain under discussion was sequenced for a study of Graves' ophthalmopathy and Graves' hyperthyroidism (dated by TCRdb to the late 2010s). With regard to the full study: Peripheral blood was collected at initial diagnosis, before any treatment. To tell Graves' ophthalmopathy apart from Graves' hyperthyroidism, and to predict which patients would progress to ophthalmopathy, the study relied on TCR beta repertoire signatures. In total, 135 blood samples were TCR-sequenced: 43 ophthalmopathy, some 72 hyperthyroidism and roughly 17 hyperthyroidism-to-ophthalmopathy patients. A discovery set of 100 patients (43 ophthalmopathy, 57 stable hyperthyroidism) was enrolled to explore V-J signatures distinguishing ophthalmopathy from hyperthyroidism. The independent validation cohort included roughly 19 hyperthyroidism patients plus 17 patients who later progressed from hyperthyroidism to ophthalmopathy. In six hyperthyroidism patients, the T-cell repertoire of thyroid tissue was compared with the T-cell repertoire of blood. Following sample collection, hyperthyroidism patients were given methimazole at a starting dose of 30 mg daily, and ophthalmopathy patients were given high-dose intravenous methylprednisolone. Paper-wide results and their limitations: No statistical method was used to set the sample size in advance, and the investigators knew which group each participant was assigned to. The 13-signature model separated ophthalmopathy from stable hyperthyroidism with about 86% sensitivity and about 84% specificity in cross-validation, and 80%/75% in the test set. In validation, the model predicted ophthalmopathy progression with about 70% sensitivity and roughly 72% specificity; around twelve predicted patients were CT-confirmed with GO in a median of around 6 months. Most expanded thyroid clonotypes with frequency above 0.001 were also detected in blood, suggesting blood repertoires may reflect the thyroid immune response.

On this clonotype itself: Its antigen is still unknown. Base qualities are not provided; no much larger clone lies one nucleotide away.

TCR beta CDR3 regions were amplified from RNA transcripts for repertoire sequencing. The first round of RT-PCR was done with HTBI primers and the Qiagen OneStep RT-PCR kit, and was followed by a second round of multiplex PCR, then size selection and purification. Sequencing of the libraries was carried out on an Illumina HiSeq2000 in paired-end mode with 100 bp reads. In the original analysis: SOAPnuke was used to process the reads, removing any read that contained adapters or uncalled bases, had a mean Phred below 15, or lacked an exact match to the constant primer or identifier. COPE v1.2.5 was used to merge the high-quality paired reads. Unique nucleotide sequences were defined as clonotypes and aligned to IMGT TRB V, D and J references using MiTCR v1.1. Analysis was restricted to V-J combinations with a frequency above 0.0001, which covered roughly 99% of repertoires. A TCR clonal expansion and chaos score per V-J combination was defined as the ratio of F50 clonal expansion to chaos observed in the TCRdist matrix. Welch's t-statistics and random forest were used to reduce the features to roughly 14 V-J combinations, which were then used as input to a naive Bayes classifier. The similarity between thyroid and blood repertoires was quantified using the Morisita-Horn index. TCRdb's own reprocessing of the public reads used fastp at Q25 and MiXCR and kept productive beta chains. Merged by CDR3 protein, the rows form single entries marked with the most common genes and DNA. TCRdb, not the original authors, processed these V and J calls. This sample has about 640,000 distinct CDR3 sequences in its table, and about two fifths of those were observed once. Jointly, the top ten make up around 3% of the sample.

Patients with ophthalmopathy had moderately to severely active disease, with a Clinical Activity Score of 3 or more, a NOSPECS grade of 4 or more, and a disease duration of less than 3 months. Anyone with other autoimmune diseases, uncontrolled infections, pregnancy or lactation was excluded from the study. Clinical symptoms, serum thyroxine, TRAb, thyroid ultrasound and orbital computed tomography formed the basis of the diagnosis. Using Ficoll-Paque density gradient centrifugation, PBMCs were isolated from 8.5 to 10 ml of fresh peripheral blood. Total RNA was extracted using Trizol reagent, and RNA quality was checked on an Agilent 2100 Bioanalyzer. Germline trimming amounts to 6 bases on V and 0 bases on J, with 7 as the count of junction bases outside the gene matches. The germline V gene sets CDR1 to ENHRY and CDR2 to SYGVKD. The cysteine opens and the phenylalanine closes a CDR3 of 16 amino acids. Left in the record is the CDR3 DNA by itself, 48 bases read in frame from the first base.

The chain is assembled from TRBV10-3 and TRBJ2-5, and 10 junction bases match TRBD1. This sequence was found in an adult man with Graves' ophthalmopathy. What was sequenced was peripheral blood. In nucleotides, the sequence is TGTGCCATCAGCGCACCGGGACAGGGGTACCAAGAGACCCAGTACTTC. It codes for CAISAPGQGYQETQYF.